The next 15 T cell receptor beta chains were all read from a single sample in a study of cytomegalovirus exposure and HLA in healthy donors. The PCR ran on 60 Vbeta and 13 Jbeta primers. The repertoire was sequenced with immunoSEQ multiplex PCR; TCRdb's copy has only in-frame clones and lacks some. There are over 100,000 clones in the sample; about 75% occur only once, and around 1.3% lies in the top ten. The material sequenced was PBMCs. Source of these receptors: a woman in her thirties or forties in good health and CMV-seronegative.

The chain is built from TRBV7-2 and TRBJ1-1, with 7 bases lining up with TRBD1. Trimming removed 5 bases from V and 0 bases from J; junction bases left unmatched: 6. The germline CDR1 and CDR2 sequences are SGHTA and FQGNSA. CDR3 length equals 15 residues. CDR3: CASSEWDSLNTEAFF. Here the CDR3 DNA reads TGTGCCAGCAGCGAATGGGACAGCTTGAACACTGAAGCTTTCTTT.

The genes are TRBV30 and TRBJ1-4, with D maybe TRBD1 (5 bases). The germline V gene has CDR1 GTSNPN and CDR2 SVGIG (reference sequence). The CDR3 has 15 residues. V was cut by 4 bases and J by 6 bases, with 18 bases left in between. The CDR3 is CAWTPGSGRDEKLFF. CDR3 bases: TGTGCCTGGACCCCAGGGTCAGGCAGGGATGAAAAACTGTTTTTT.

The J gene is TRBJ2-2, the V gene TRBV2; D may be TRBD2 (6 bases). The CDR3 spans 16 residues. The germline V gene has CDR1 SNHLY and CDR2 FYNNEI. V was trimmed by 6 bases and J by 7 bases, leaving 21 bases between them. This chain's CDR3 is CASRARMEGLNGELFF. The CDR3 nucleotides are TGTGCCAGCAGGGCCCGGATGGAGGGGTTAAACGGGGAGCTGTTTTTT.

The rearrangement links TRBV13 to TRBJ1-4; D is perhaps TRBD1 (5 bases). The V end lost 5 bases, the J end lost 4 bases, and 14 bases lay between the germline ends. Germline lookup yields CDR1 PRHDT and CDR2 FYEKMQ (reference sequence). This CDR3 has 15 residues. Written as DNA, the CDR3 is TGTGCCAGCAGCGCCGTCAGGGATCTTAATGAAAAACTGTTTTTT. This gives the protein CASSAVRDLNEKLFF.

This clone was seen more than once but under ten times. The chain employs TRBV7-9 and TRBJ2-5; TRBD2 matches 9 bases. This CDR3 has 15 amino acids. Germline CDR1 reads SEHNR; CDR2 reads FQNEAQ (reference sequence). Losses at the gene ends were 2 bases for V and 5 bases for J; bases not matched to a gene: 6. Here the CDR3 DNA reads TGTGCCAGCAGCTTAATGGCGGGGGGGGAGGAGACCCAGTACTTC. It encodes CASSLMAGGEETQYF.

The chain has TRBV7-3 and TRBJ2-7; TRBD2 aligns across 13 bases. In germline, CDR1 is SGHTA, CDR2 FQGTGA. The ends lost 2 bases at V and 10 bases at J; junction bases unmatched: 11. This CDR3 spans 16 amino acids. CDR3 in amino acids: CASSLGGTGLAGRQYF. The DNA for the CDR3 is TGTGCCAGCAGCTTAGGGGGGACGGGACTAGCGGGGCGACAGTACTTC.

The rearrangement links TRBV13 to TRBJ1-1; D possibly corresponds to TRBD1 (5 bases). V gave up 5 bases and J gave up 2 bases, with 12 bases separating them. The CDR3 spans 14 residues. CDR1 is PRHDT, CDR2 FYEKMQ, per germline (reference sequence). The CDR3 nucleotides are TGTGCCAGCAGCATCGGACACTCAAACACTGAAGCTTTCTTT. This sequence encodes CASSIGHSNTEAFF.

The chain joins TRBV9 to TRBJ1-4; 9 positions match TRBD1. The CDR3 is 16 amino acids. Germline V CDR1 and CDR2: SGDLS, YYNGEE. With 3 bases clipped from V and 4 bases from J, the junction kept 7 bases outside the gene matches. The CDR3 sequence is CASSEQGARGNEKLFF. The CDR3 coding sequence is TGTGCCAGCAGCGAACAGGGGGCTCGCGGTAATGAAAAACTGTTTTTT.

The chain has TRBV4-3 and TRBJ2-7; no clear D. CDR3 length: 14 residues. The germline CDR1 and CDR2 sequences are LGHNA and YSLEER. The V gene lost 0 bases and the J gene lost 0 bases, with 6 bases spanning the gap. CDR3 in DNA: TGCGCCAGCAGCCAAGAACTCCTCTCCTACGAGCAGTACTTC. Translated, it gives CASSQELLSYEQYF.

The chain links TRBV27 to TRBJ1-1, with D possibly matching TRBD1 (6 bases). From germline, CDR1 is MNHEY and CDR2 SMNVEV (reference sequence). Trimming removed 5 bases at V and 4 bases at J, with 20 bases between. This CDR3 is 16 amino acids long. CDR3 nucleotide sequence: TGTGCCAGCAGTCCTCTCCGGGACAAGGGCGCCACTGAAGCTTTCTTT. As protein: CASSPLRDKGATEAFF.

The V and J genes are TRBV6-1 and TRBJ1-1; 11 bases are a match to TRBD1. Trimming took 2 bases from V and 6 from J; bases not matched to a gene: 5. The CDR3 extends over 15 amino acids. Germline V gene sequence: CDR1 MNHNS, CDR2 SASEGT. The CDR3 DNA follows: TGTGCCAGCAGTGAATACCGGACAGGGGGCCCTGAAGCTTTCTTT. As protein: CASSEYRTGGPEAFF.

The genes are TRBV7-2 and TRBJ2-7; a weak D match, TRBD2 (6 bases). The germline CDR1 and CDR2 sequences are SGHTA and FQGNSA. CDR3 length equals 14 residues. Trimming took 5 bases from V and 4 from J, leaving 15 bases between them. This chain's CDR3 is CASSAMGLSYEQYF. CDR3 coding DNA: TGTGCCAGCAGCGCTATGGGACTTTCGTACGAGCAGTACTTC.

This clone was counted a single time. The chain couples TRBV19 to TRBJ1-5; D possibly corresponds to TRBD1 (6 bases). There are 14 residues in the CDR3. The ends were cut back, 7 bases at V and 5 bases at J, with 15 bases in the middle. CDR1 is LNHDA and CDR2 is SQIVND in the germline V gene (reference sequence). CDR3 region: CASTPSGGHQPQHF. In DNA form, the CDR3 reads TGTGCCAGTACCCCGTCGGGGGGCCATCAGCCCCAGCATTTT.

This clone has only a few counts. CDR3 loop: CASSLSTGGEKLFF. The CDR3 DNA reads as TGTGCCAGCAGCTTGAGTACAGGGGGAGAAAAACTGTTTTTT. The chain recombines TRBV5-4 with TRBJ1-4; TRBD1 agrees at 8 bases. The CDR3 consists of 14 residues. V shed 1 base and J 8 bases; nucleotides not matched to a gene: 4. Germline V gene sequence: CDR1 SGHNT, CDR2 YYREEE (reference sequence). The full variable domain, rest sourced from reference TRBV5-4 and TRBJ1-4, is ETGVTQSPTHLIKTRGQQVTLRCSSQSGHNTVSWYQQALGQGPQFIFQYYREEENGRGNFPPRFSGLQFPNYSSELNVNALELDDSALYLCASSLSTGGEKLFFGSGTQLSVL.

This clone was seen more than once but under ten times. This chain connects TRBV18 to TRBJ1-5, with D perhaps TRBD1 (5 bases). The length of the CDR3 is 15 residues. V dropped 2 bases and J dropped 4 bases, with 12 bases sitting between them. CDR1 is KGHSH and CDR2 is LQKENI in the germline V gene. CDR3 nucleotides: TGTGCCAGCTCACCAAACGACAGCCGAAATCAGCCCCAGCATTTT. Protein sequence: CASSPNDSRNQPQHF.